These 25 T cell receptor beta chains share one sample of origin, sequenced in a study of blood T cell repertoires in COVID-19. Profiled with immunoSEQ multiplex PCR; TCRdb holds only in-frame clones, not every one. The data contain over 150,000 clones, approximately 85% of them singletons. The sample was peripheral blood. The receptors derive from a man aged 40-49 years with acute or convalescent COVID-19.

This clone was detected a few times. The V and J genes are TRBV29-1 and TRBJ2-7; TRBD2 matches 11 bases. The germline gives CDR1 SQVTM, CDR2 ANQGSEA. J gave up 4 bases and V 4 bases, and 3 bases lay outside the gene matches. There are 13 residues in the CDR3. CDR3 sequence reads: CSVVPSGGYEQYF. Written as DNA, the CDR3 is TGCAGCGTTGTTCCTAGCGGGGGGTACGAGCAGTACTTC.

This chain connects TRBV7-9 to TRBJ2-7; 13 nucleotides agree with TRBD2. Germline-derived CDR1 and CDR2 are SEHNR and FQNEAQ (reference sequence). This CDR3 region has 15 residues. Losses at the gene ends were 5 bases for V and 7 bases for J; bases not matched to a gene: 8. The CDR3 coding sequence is TGTGCCAGCAGCCCCGGGACTAGCGGGATTTGGGAGCAGTACTTC. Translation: CASSPGTSGIWEQYF. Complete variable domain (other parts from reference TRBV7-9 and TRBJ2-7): DTGVSQNPRHKITKRGQNVTFRCDPISEHNRLYWYRQTLGQGPEFLTYFQNEAQLEKSRLLSDRFSAERPKGSFSTLEIQRTEQGDSAMYLCASSPGTSGIWEQYFGPGTRLTVT.

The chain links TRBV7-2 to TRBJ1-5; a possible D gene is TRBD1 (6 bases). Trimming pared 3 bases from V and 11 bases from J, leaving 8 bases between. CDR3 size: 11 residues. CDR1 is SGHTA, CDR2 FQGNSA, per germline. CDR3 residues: CASSLDRAQHF. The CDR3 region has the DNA TGTGCCAGCAGCTTGGACAGAGCCCAGCATTTT.

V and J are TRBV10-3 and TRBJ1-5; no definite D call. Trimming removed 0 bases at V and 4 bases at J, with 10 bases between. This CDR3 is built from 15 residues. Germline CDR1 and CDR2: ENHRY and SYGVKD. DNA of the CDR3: TGTGCCATCAGTGAGTCGACCCCGGGGAATCAGCCCCAGCATTTT. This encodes CAISESTPGNQPQHF.

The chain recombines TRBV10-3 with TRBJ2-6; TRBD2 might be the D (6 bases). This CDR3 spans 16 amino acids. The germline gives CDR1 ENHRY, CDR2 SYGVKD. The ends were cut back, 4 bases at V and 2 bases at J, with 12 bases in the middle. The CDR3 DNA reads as TGTGCCATCAGTGGTGGGGCGGGGACTGGGGCCAACGTCCTGACTTTC. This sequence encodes CAISGGAGTGANVLTF.

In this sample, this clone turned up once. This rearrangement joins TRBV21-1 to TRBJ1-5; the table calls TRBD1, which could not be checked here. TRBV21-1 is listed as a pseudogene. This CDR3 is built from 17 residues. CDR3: CASHRDRGRESNQPQHF. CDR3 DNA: TGTGCCAGCCACCGGGACAGGGGGCGCGAAAGCAATCAGCCCCAGCATTTT.

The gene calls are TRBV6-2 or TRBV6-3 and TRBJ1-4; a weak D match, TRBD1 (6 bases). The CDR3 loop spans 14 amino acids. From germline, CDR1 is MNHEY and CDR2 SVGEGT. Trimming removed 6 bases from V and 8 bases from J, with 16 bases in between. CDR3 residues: CASSLEYRDEKLFF. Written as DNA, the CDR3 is TGTGCCAGCAGCCTCGAATACAGGGACGAAAAACTGTTTTTT.

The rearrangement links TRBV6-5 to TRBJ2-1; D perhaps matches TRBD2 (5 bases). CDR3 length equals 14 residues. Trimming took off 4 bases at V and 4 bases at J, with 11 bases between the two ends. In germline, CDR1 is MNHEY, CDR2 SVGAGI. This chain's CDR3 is CASSSTREYNEQFF. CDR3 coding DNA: TGTGCCAGCAGTTCGACAAGGGAGTACAATGAGCAGTTCTTC.

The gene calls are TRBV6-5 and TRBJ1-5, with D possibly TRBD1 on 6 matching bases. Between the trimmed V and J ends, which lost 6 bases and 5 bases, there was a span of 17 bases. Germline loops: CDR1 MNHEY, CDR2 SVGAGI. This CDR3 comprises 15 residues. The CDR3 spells CASSLKAGTHQPQHF. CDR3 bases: TGTGCCAGCAGCCTTAAAGCCGGGACACATCAGCCCCAGCATTTT.

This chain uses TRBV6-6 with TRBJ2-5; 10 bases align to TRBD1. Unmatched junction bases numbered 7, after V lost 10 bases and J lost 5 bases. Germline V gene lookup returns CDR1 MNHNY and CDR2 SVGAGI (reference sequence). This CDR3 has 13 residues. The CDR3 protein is CATDRGRVETQYF. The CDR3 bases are TGTGCCACCGACAGGGGGCGGGTGGAGACCCAGTACTTC.

Here the CDR3 reads CASSTGQPVSNQPQHF. In nucleotides, the CDR3 is TGTGCCAGCAGCACTGGACAGCCGGTGAGCAATCAGCCCCAGCATTTT. The chain carries TRBV5-8 and TRBJ1-5, with TRBD1 as a possible D gene (6 bases). The CDR3 consists of 16 residues. The V gene's germline CDR1 is SGHTS and CDR2 YDEGEE. Trimming left V 4 bases short and J 1 base short, with 15 bases between.

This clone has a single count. In nucleotides, the CDR3 is TGTGCCAGCAGCTCCCCCCATGAGAACGAGCAGTACTTC. It translates to CASSSPHENEQYF. The V and J genes are TRBV7-3 and TRBJ2-7; unclear D gene. Per the germline V gene, CDR1 is SGHTA and CDR2 is FQGTGA. CDR3 length: 13 amino acids. V shed 4 bases and J shed 5 bases, with 12 bases lying between them.

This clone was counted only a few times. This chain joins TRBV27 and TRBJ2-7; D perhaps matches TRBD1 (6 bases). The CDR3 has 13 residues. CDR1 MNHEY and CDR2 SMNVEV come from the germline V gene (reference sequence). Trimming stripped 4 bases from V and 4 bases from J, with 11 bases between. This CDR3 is CASSSGARYEQYF. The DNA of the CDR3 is TGTGCCAGCAGTTCAGGGGCCAGGTACGAGCAGTACTTC.

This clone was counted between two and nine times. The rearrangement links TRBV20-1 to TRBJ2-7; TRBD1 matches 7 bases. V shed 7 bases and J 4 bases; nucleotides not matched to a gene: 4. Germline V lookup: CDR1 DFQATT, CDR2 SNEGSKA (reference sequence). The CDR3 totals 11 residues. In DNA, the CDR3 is TGCAGTGTTGCACAGGGGTACGAGCAGTACTTC. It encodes CSVAQGYEQYF.

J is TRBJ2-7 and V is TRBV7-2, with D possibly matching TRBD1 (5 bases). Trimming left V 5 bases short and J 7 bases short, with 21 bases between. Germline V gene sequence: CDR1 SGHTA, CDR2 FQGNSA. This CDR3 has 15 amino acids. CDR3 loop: CASSPVQGQSGEQYF. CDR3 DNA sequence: TGTGCCAGCAGCCCGGTGCAGGGCCAGAGTGGGGAGCAGTACTTC.

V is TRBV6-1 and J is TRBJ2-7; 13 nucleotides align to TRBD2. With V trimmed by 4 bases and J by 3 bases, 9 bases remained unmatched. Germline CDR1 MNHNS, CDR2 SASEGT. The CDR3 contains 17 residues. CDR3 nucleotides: TGTGCCAGCAGTGCCAAACGACTAGCGGGGGGACACTACGAGCAGTACTTC. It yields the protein CASSAKRLAGGHYEQYF.

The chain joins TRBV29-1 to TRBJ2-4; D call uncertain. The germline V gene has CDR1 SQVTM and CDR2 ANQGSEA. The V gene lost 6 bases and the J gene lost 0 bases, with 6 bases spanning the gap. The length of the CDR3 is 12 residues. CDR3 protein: CSVLLAKNIQYF. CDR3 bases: TGCAGCGTCCTTTTAGCCAAAAACATTCAGTACTTC.

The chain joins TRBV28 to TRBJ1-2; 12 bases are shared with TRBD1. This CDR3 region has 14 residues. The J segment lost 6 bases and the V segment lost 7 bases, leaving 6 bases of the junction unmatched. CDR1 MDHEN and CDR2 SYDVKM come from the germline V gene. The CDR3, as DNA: TGTGCCAGCAACTCGGGACAGGGGGCTGATGGCTACACCTTC. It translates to CASNSGQGADGYTF.

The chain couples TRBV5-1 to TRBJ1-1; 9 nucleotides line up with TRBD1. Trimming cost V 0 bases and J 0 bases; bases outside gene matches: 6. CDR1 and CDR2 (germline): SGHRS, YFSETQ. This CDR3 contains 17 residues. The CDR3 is CASSLAGTGPLNTEAFF. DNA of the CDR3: TGCGCCAGCAGCTTGGCCGGGACAGGGCCTCTGAACACTGAAGCTTTCTTT. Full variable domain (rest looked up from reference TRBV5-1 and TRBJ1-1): KAGVTQTPRYLIKTRGQQVTLSCSPISGHRSVSWYQQTPGQGLQFLFEYFSETQRNKGNFPGRFSGRQFSNSRSEMNVSTLELGDSALYLCASSLAGTGPLNTEAFFGQGTRLTVV.

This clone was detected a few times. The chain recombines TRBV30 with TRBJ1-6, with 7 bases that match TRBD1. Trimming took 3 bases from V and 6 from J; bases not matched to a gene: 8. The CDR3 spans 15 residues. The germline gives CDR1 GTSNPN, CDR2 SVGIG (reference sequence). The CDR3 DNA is TGTGCCTGGAGGTTAAACAGGGGTGGTAATTCACCCCTCCACTTT. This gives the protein CAWRLNRGGNSPLHF.

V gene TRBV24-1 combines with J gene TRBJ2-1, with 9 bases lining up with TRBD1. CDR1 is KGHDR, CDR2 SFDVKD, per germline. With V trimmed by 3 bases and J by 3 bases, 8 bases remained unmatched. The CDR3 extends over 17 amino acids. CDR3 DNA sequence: TGTGCCACCAGTGATCCCCTGCGGGGACAGGGCTACAATGAGCAGTTCTTC. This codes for CATSDPLRGQGYNEQFF.

DNA for the CDR3: TGTGCCAGCAGCTTAAGGTCGGATGGGAGTTCACCCCTCCACTTT. The encoded protein is CASSLRSDGSSPLHF. The chain couples TRBV11-2 to TRBJ1-6, with D unclear. CDR3 length: 15 amino acids. From germline, CDR1 is SGHAT and CDR2 FQNNGV. Trimming removed 2 bases at V and 9 bases at J, with 14 bases between.

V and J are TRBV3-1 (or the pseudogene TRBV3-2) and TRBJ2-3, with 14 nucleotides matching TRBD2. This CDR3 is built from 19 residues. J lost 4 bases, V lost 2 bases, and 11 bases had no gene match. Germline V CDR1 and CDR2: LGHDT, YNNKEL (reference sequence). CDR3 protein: CASSQKARLAGGLADTQYF. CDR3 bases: TGTGCCAGCAGCCAAAAGGCGAGACTAGCGGGGGGGTTGGCAGATACGCAGTATTTT.

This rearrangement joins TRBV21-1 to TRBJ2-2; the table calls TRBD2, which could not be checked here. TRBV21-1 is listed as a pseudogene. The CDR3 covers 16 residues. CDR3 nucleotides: TGTGCCAGCATTTGTGAGGCCAAACCGAACACCGGGGAGCTGTTTTTT. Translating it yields CASICEAKPNTGELFF.

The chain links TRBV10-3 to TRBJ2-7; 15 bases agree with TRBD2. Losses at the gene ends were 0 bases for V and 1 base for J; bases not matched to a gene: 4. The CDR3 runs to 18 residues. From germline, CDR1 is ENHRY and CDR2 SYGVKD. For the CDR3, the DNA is TGTGCCATCAGTGAGTCTGGACTAGCGGGGGGGTCGTCCTACGAGCAGTACTTC. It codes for CAISESGLAGGSSYEQYF.